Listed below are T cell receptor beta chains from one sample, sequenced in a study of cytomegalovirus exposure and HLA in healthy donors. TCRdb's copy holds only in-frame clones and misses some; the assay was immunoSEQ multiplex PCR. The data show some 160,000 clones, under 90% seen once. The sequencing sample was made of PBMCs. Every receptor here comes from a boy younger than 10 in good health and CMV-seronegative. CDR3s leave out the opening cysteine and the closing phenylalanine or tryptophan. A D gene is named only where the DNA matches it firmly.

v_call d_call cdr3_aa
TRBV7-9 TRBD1 ASSSLPWDRSYEQY
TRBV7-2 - ASSLVSSHYEQY
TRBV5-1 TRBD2 ASSLGLADYNEQF
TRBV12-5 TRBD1 ASGLMGQVFEQF
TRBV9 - ASSQTGFNEKLF
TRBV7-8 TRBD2 ASSFTGLAVFLSYEQY
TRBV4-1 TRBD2 ASSQPSGRASTDTQY
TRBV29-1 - SVVTGMQPQH
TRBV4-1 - ASKSPDEKLF
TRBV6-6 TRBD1 ASSPPGTGIYEQY
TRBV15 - ATSRDHSNQPQH
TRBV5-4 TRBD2 ASSLGGLAGGPSNEQF
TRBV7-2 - ASSLAVGPYNEQF
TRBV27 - ASRTTGRAEAF